This TCR beta chain came from a study of T cells in Graves' hyperthyroidism and ophthalmopathy. Hyperthyroidism in the patients, aged 18 to 65, was newly diagnosed and under 2 months in duration. The V gene lost 4 bases and the J gene lost 0 bases, with 27 bases spanning the gap. This CDR3 comprises 20 residues. Germline V gives CDR1 SGHTA, CDR2 FQGTGA. Study results and limitations: A model of 13 V-J pairs discriminated ophthalmopathy from stable hyperthyroidism. Blood samples included most of the expanded thyroid clonotypes exceeding 0.001.

The source material, RNA transcripts, was used to amplify TCR beta CDR3 regions. A first-round RT-PCR of the TCR CDR3 used the HTBI primer set. TCRdb ran MiXCR on the multiplex PCR reads and lists one entry per CDR3 protein. The sample lists fewer than 450,000 distinct CDR3 sequences, 17% occurring once. This clonotype was observed at least ten times. Its antigen is unknown. The sequenced sample consisted of blood. The chain combines TRBV7-3 with TRBJ1-2; D call uncertain. This TCR came from a young woman with Graves' hyperthyroidism that later progressed to Graves' ophthalmopathy. CDR3 region: CASSCPSPRGMSPANYGYTF. For the CDR3, the DNA is TGTGCCAGCAGCTGCCCCAGCCCCCGTGGCATGTCACCGGCTAACTATGGCTACACCTTC.